The 2 T cell receptor beta chains below were found in one sample sequenced in a study of OX40 agonist ivuxolimab in advanced cancers. Here immunoSEQ multiplex PCR was the method, and the copy in TCRdb shows in-frame clones only, minus some. Counted here are 99,000 or so clones, about 80% occurring once; the ten biggest clones make up 5.5%. This sample comprised CD4+ or CD8+ T cells sorted from blood, obtained in a trial of the OX40 agonist ivuxolimab. These receptors all stem from an adult with an advanced solid tumor such as melanoma, head and neck, liver or kidney cancer.

The rearrangement joins TRBV7-9 to TRBJ2-3; 7 bases are a match to TRBD1. After removal of 2 bases from V and 3 bases from J, the junction contained 5 bases not matched to a gene. CDR3 size: 15 residues. Germline V CDR1 and CDR2: SEHNR, FQNEAQ (reference sequence). CDR3: CASSLPGTDTDTQYF. CDR3 DNA sequence: TGTGCCAGCAGCTTACCCGGGACAGATACAGATACGCAGTATTTT.

The chain uses TRBV11-2 and TRBJ2-7, with 12 bases identical to TRBD2. V shed 5 bases, J shed 0 bases, and the junction held 8 bases outside the gene matches. The CDR3 totals 17 residues. Germline CDR1 SGHAT, CDR2 FQNNGV. The CDR3 loop reads CASSPPLAGGPSYEQYF. The CDR3 nucleotides read TGTGCCAGCAGCCCCCCTCTAGCGGGAGGGCCCTCCTACGAGCAGTACTTC.